This T cell receptor (beta chain) is from a study of blood T cell repertoires in COVID-19. About the study: Sites in the United States, Italy and Spain provided acute and convalescent COVID-19 samples. Sample material is recorded as cDNA or gDNA derived from T cells, B-cell-depleted T cells, or PBMCs.

Authors' data handling: Estimated nucleated cell counts came from reference gene primer amplification. TCRdb keeps only in-frame clones here, not all; method: immunoSEQ multiplex PCR. That table furnishes V, J and clone size, whereas the DNA furnished D and trimming. Here the sample spans under 140,000 clones, more than 65% being singletons. Germline V gene data show CDR1 as SGHVS and CDR2 as FQNEAQ. V lost 2 bases and J lost 7; bases outside the gene matches: 10. The CDR3 length is 15 residues. This clone was seen only once. This rearrangement joins TRBV7-8 to TRBJ1-1; TRBD1 matches at 7 bases. The sequence was obtained from an elderly woman with acute or convalescent COVID-19. The material sequenced was peripheral blood. The CDR3 sequence is CASSLTQRQGFEAFF. The CDR3 coding sequence is TGTGCCAGCAGCTTAACTCAGCGACAGGGTTTTGAAGCTTTCTTT.